The clone carrying this T cell receptor beta chain was seen only once. The data were taken from a study of technical replicates of blood from four donors. The method was immunoSEQ multiplex PCR; TCRdb's version includes in-frame clones alone and lacks a portion of them. The sample holds some 70,000 clones; around 94% are singletons and the top ten take 0.38%. V was clipped by 4 bases and J by 0 bases; unmatched bases: 8. This CDR3 is 18 amino acids long. Germline V CDR1 and CDR2: WSHSY, SAAADI. Sequences were obtained from T cells isolated from PBMCs. This clonotype originated in a human donor in good health. This chain uses TRBV10-2 with TRBJ2-1, with 11 positions matching TRBD1. The CDR3 coding sequence is TGCGCCAGCAGTGGGACAGGGGGCTTCTTCGGCTCCTACAATGAGCAGTTCTTC. Translated, it gives CASSGTGGFFGSYNEQFF.